Following are 10 T cell receptor beta chains from one sample sequenced in a study of blood T cell repertoires in COVID-19. Libraries were prepared by immunoSEQ multiplex PCR; TCRdb keeps only in-frame clonotypes and omits some of them. In the table there are approximately 170,000 clones, around 89% of which are singletons. The material sequenced was PBMCs or T cells enriched from blood (not recorded which). Receptor source: a woman aged 18-29 years who had recovered from COVID-19.

The V and J genes are TRBV19 and TRBJ2-7; 10 nucleotides match TRBD1. Germline lookup yields CDR1 LNHDA and CDR2 SQIVND (reference sequence). V lost 5 bases, J lost 5 bases, and 6 bases stayed unmatched. This CDR3 is 14 amino acids long. The CDR3 sequence: CASSGRDRGDEQYF. DNA of the CDR3: TGTGCCAGTAGTGGCCGGGACAGGGGAGACGAGCAGTACTTC.

The CDR3 protein is CASSVPTGESRDGYTF. As DNA, the CDR3 is TGTGCCAGCAGTGTTCCCACAGGGGAGTCACGTGATGGCTACACCTTC. The V and J genes are TRBV6-1 and TRBJ1-2; 7 nucleotides line up with TRBD1. The CDR3 is made up of 16 amino acids. Looked up from germline, CDR1 is MNHNS and CDR2 is SASEGT. The V and J ends lost 4 bases and 6 bases, in that order; junction bases with no gene match: 14.

This chain links TRBV27 with TRBJ2-4, with 8 bases matching TRBD1. The germline V gene encodes CDR1 MNHEY and CDR2 SMNVEV (reference sequence). The length of the CDR3 is 12 residues. The V and J ends lost 6 bases and 8 bases, in that order; junction bases with no gene match: 3. In DNA, the CDR3 is TGTGCCAGCAGACAGGGGGTTGACATTCAGTACTTC. Residues: CASRQGVDIQYF.

V gene TRBV5-1 combines with J gene TRBJ2-3, with 15 bases aligning to TRBD2. The CDR3 runs 17 residues. Per germline, CDR1 SGHRS and CDR2 YFSETQ. The ends lost 4 bases at V and 2 bases at J; junction bases unmatched: 5. CDR3 sequence reads: CASSPRTSGRATDTQYF. The DNA of the CDR3 is TGCGCCAGCAGCCCCAGGACTAGCGGGAGGGCCACAGATACGCAGTATTTT.

There are a few counts of this clone. The same CDR3 is also encoded by other DNA sequences in this sample. The chain is built from TRBV7-2 and TRBJ1-5; 8 bases line up with TRBD1. CDR3 length: 13 residues. Germline CDR1 reads SGHTA; CDR2 reads FQGNSA. Trimming took 4 bases from V and 4 from J; bases not matched to a gene: 0. The CDR3 loop is CASSYRGNQPQHF. The DNA of the CDR3 is TGTGCCAGCAGCTACAGGGGGAATCAGCCCCAGCATTTT.

This clone was recorded only once. The genes are TRBV7-2 and TRBJ1-1, with a tentative D call TRBD1 (5 bases). V gave up 1 base and J gave up 4 bases, with 13 bases separating them. This CDR3 spans 15 amino acids. Germline V gives CDR1 SGHTA, CDR2 FQGNSA. CDR3 amino acids: CASSLGPGKSTEAFF. The CDR3 DNA reads as TGTGCCAGCAGCTTAGGCCCAGGGAAGAGCACTGAAGCTTTCTTT.

This clone has just a few counts. The chain uses TRBV7-8 and TRBJ1-4; perhaps TRBD1 as D (6 bases). Trimming stripped 5 bases from V and 3 bases from J, with 16 bases between. This CDR3 comprises 16 residues. CDR1 and CDR2 (germline): SGHVS, FQNEAQ. This CDR3 is CASSQLRTEPNEKLFF. CDR3 in DNA: TGTGCCAGCAGCCAATTGCGGACAGAACCTAATGAAAAACTGTTTTTT.

The V and J genes are TRBV7-8 and TRBJ2-1, with no clear D. V lost 5 bases and J lost 6, with 11 bases in between. In germline, CDR1 is SGHVS, CDR2 FQNEAQ. This CDR3 is 13 amino acids long. Here the CDR3 DNA reads TGTGCCAGCAGCATGACGGGTCCCAATGAGCAGTTCTTC. Its protein is CASSMTGPNEQFF. Looking up the rest from reference TRBV7-8 and TRBJ2-1 gives the full variable domain: GAGVSQSPRYKVAKRGQDVALRCDPISGHVSLFWYQQALGQGPEFLTYFQNEAQLDKSGLPSDRFFAERPEGSVSTLKIQRTQQEDSAVYLCASSMTGPNEQFFGPGTRLTVL.

The CDR3 DNA sequence: TGTGCCAGCAGCTCGGGACAGGGTTCTAGCACAGATACGCAGTATTTT. Its protein product is CASSSGQGSSTDTQYF. V usage is TRBV5-8 and J usage is TRBJ2-3; 9 bases are shared with TRBD1. V lost 3 bases and J lost 0; bases outside the gene matches: 5. CDR1 is SGHTS, CDR2 YDEGEE, per germline. The CDR3 is 16 amino acids.

The V gene is TRBV18, the J gene TRBJ2-7; possibly TRBD2 for D (5 bases). Germline V lookup: CDR1 KGHSH, CDR2 LQKENI. CDR3 length: 14 amino acids. Deletions cut 1 base from V and 3 bases from J, with 10 bases between. Here the CDR3 DNA reads TGTGCCAGCTCACCACGTGACTATTTCTACGAGCAGTACTTC. Its protein product is CASSPRDYFYEQYF. The full variable domain, its missing parts supplied by reference TRBV18 and TRBJ2-7, is NAGVMQNPRHLVRRRGQEARLRCSPMKGHSHVYWYRQLPEEGLKFMVYLQKENIIDESGMPKERFSAEFPKEGPSILRIQQVVRGDSAAYFCASSPRDYFYEQYFGPGTRLTVT.